This T cell receptor beta chain was identified in a study of CD8+ T cells in alopecia areata. Study-wide results and caveats: For patients receiving tofacitinib, scalp clonality and expanded CD8+ clones among the top 100 significantly decreased. Persistence during tofacitinib was seen for many expanded lesional clones in scalp and blood.

This clone was counted between two and nine times. The antigen remains undetermined. Germline V gene lookup returns CDR1 MGHRA and CDR2 YSYEKL. This CDR3 region has 16 residues. Losses at the gene ends were 0 bases for V and 0 bases for J; bases not matched to a gene: 5. Treatment denoted: oral pan-JAK inhibitor, 5-10 mg twice daily. cDNA prepared by RNA extraction and subsequent reverse transcription served as the template for sequencing. Some clones are missing from TCRdb's copy, which holds only in-frame ones; the method was immunoSEQ multiplex PCR. The repertoire holds approximately 110,000 clones, with less than 75% as singletons.

The chain uses TRBV4-1 and TRBJ2-7; 7 bases are shared with TRBD1. The sequence derives from a human donor with alopecia areata. Sequenced material: CD8+ T cells sorted from blood, taken at week 24, from a patient treated with tofacitinib. The CDR3 DNA sequence: TGCGCCAGCAGCCAAGATGGGACAGACTACTCCTACGAGCAGTACTTC. It translates to CASSQDGTDYSYEQYF.